This T cell receptor beta chain derives from a study of blood T cell repertoires in COVID-19. Profiled with immunoSEQ multiplex PCR; TCRdb holds only in-frame clones, not every one. The sample shows 200,000 or so clones, roughly 80% of them seen only once. Germline assignment: CDR1 MNHEY and CDR2 SVGEGT. The V segment lost 0 bases and the J segment 6 bases; nucleotides outside the gene matches: 13. This CDR3 region has 18 residues. This clone was observed once. The chain couples TRBV6-2 or TRBV6-3 to TRBJ2-1; 8 nucleotides agree with TRBD2. This TCR was sampled from a woman aged 55-70 years with acute or convalescent COVID-19. The material sequenced was peripheral blood. This CDR3 reads CASSYSILAGLGVNEQFF. As DNA, the CDR3 is TGTGCCAGCAGTTACTCGATCTTGGCGGGACTAGGGGTCAATGAGCAGTTCTTC.